Shown below are 4 T cell receptor beta chains from a single sample sequenced in a study of T cell responses to AZD1222 COVID-19 vaccine. The table came from immunoSEQ multiplex PCR; TCRdb's copy has only in-frame clones and leaves some out. The data hold 100,000 to 120,000 clones, with about 94% observed a single time. Material: peripheral blood, obtained 28 days after the second AZD1222 dose. Source of these receptors: an adult who received the AZD1222 COVID-19 vaccine.

This chain connects TRBV6-5 to TRBJ2-7; unclear D gene. V was cut by 0 bases and J by 7 bases, with 7 bases left in between. The CDR3 covers 12 residues. Germline V gene data show CDR1 as MNHEY and CDR2 as SVGAGI. Written as DNA, the CDR3 is TGTGCCAGCAGTTACTCTATTACAGAGCAGTACTTC. Protein: CASSYSITEQYF.

This clone was counted once. The chain is built from TRBV7-9 and TRBJ2-7; D is unclear. Germline CDR1 is SEHNR and CDR2 is FQNEAQ (reference sequence). Trimming cost V 6 bases and J 2 bases, with 8 bases left between them. CDR3 length: 12 residues. CDR3: CASSPGPYEQYF. In nucleotides, the CDR3 is TGTGCCAGCAGTCCTGGGCCCTACGAGCAGTACTTC.

The rearrangement uses TRBV19 and TRBJ1-1, with no clear D. CDR3 size: 14 residues. V shed 2 bases and J shed 4 bases, with 11 bases lying between them. Germline assignment: CDR1 LNHDA and CDR2 SQIVND (reference sequence). The CDR3: CASSIYTEGTEAFF. The DNA of the CDR3 is TGTGCCAGTAGTATATATACAGAGGGCACTGAAGCTTTCTTT.

The genes are TRBV12-3 or TRBV12-4 and TRBJ1-6, with D hard to call. Trimming stripped 5 bases from V and 6 bases from J, with 8 bases between. This CDR3 has 13 amino acids. Here the CDR3 DNA reads TGTGCCAGCAGTACATCCCGTAATTCACCCCTCCACTTT. Translated: CASSTSRNSPLHF.